The 17 T cell receptor beta chains given below trace back to one sample, sequenced in a study of shared clonotypes between healthy human individuals. Some clones are missing from TCRdb's copy, which holds only in-frame ones; the method was immunoSEQ multiplex PCR. In the table there are about half a million clones, around 79% of which are singletons. Material for sequencing was PBMCs. These receptor sequences come from a woman in her forties in good health. Some clones in this sample may be carry-over from other donors' samples.

The rearrangement uses TRBV5-4 and TRBJ2-5; the match to TRBD2 covers 10 bases. Germline CDR1 reads SGHNT; CDR2 reads YYREEE (reference sequence). The CDR3 sequence is 15 residues long. V shed 4 bases and J 5 bases; nucleotides not matched to a gene: 8. CDR3 protein: CASSHSAGGGETQYF. The CDR3 DNA sequence: TGTGCCAGCAGCCACTCAGCGGGAGGGGGGGAGACCCAGTACTTC.

This clone has only a few counts. This chain connects TRBV9 to TRBJ2-3; tentatively, D is TRBD1 (6 bases). Between the trimmed V and J ends, which lost 4 bases and 1 base, there was a span of 10 bases. Per the germline V gene, CDR1 is SGDLS and CDR2 is YYNGEE. The CDR3 totals 14 residues. In DNA form, the CDR3 reads TGTGCCAGCAGCTCGAGGACAGGCACAGATACGCAGTATTTT. It encodes CASSSRTGTDTQYF.

V usage is TRBV7-2 and J usage is TRBJ2-7; 8 positions agree with TRBD2. Germline V gene data show CDR1 as SGHTA and CDR2 as FQGNSA. Trimming removed 6 bases from V and 2 bases from J; junction bases left unmatched: 9. There are 15 residues in the CDR3. The CDR3: CASRSPTSATYEQYF. The CDR3 DNA follows: TGTGCCAGCAGGTCTCCGACTAGCGCCACCTACGAGCAGTACTTC.

The chain combines TRBV4-1 with TRBJ2-2; a weak D match, TRBD1 (6 bases). CDR1 and CDR2 (germline): MGHRA, YSYEKL. The CDR3 runs 13 residues. V was shortened by 6 bases and J by 6 bases, with 11 bases between the two germline ends. The CDR3 nucleotides are TGCGCCAGCAGTCGTGGGGGCCCCGGGGAGCTGTTTTTT. It yields the protein CASSRGGPGELFF.

The chain carries TRBV10-3 and TRBJ1-1, with 7 bases fitting TRBD1. This CDR3 comprises 14 residues. CDR1 and CDR2 (germline): ENHRY, SYGVKD. Losses at the gene ends were 6 bases for V and 3 bases for J; bases not matched to a gene: 7. In DNA, the CDR3 is TGTGCCATCAGAAGTCAGGGGGGGGACACTGAAGCTTTCTTT. Translation: CAIRSQGGDTEAFF.

The rearrangement uses TRBV27 and TRBJ2-3; D gene ambiguous. Trimming cost V 7 bases and J 6 bases, with 11 bases left between them. Germline V gene data show CDR1 as MNHEY and CDR2 as SMNVEV (reference sequence). CDR3 length: 12 amino acids. The CDR3 protein is CASTHPGDTQYF. The CDR3 DNA reads TGTGCCAGCACCCACCCTGGGGATACGCAGTATTTT.

The chain is built from TRBV30 and TRBJ1-5, with no clear D. CDR3 size: 13 residues. The germline gives CDR1 GTSNPN, CDR2 SVGIG (reference sequence). The V and J ends lost 2 bases and 5 bases respectively, with 10 bases between them. The CDR3 DNA sequence: TGTGCCTGGAGTTGGGCCCCGGATCAGCCCCAGCATTTT. Residues: CAWSWAPDQPQHF.

This rearrangement joins TRBV2 to TRBJ2-1; 9 bases are a match to TRBD2. Losses at the gene ends were 10 bases for V and 7 bases for J; bases not matched to a gene: 14. The CDR3 has 15 residues. Germline lookup yields CDR1 SNHLY and CDR2 FYNNEI. The CDR3 reads CATLPGGRAMNEQFF. The CDR3 nucleotides are TGTGCCACCCTACCGGGCGGGAGGGCCATGAATGAGCAGTTCTTC.

This clone was seen ten or more times. The V gene is TRBV6-4, the J gene TRBJ1-5; 8 nucleotides line up with TRBD1. V lost 6 bases, J lost 7 bases, and 8 bases stayed unmatched. CDR3 length: 14 amino acids. CDR1 and CDR2 (germline): MRHNA, SNTAGT. The DNA for the CDR3 is TGTGCCAGCAGCTCCTCAGGGGGCGAACAGCCCCAGCATTTT. This codes for CASSSSGGEQPQHF.

This chain connects TRBV28 to TRBJ2-4; 15 bases match TRBD2. From germline, CDR1 is MDHEN and CDR2 SYDVKM. This CDR3 contains 20 residues. V shed 2 bases and J 0 bases; nucleotides not matched to a gene: 8. DNA of the CDR3: TGTGCCAGCAGTTTACCTAGTGGACTAGCGGGAGGGCTAGCCAAAAACATTCAGTACTTC. Protein: CASSLPSGLAGGLAKNIQYF.

The CDR3 sequence: CASSLQENTGELFF. The CDR3 DNA is TGTGCCAGCTCACTACAGGAGAACACCGGGGAGCTGTTTTTT. The chain combines TRBV18 with TRBJ2-2; tentative D call: TRBD1 (5 bases). Trimming shortened V by 4 bases and J by 1 base, and 7 bases separated the two germline ends. Germline V gene data show CDR1 as KGHSH and CDR2 as LQKENI. This CDR3 comprises 14 residues.

CDR3 coding DNA: TGCAGCGTTGGAAGTCCACTCGGGACCGGGGAGCTGTTTTTT. This encodes CSVGSPLGTGELFF. The chain combines TRBV29-1 with TRBJ2-2; D is uncertain. CDR3 length equals 14 residues. Germline CDR1 and CDR2: SQVTM and ANQGSEA. Trimming pared 4 bases from V and 5 bases from J, leaving 14 bases between.

The CDR3 is CASSSGGRNQPQHF. CDR3 in DNA: TGTGCCAGCAGTTCCGGGGGCCGGAATCAGCCCCAGCATTTT. The rearrangement uses TRBV27 and TRBJ1-5; tentatively, D is TRBD1 (6 bases). Germline loops: CDR1 MNHEY, CDR2 SMNVEV (reference sequence). The CDR3 length is 14 residues. V was pared by 4 bases and J by 4 bases, with 11 bases between.

This rearrangement joins TRBV28 to TRBJ2-1; 8 nucleotides line up with TRBD2. From germline, CDR1 is MDHEN and CDR2 SYDVKM. There are 14 residues in the CDR3. Losses at the gene ends were 6 bases for V and 7 bases for J; bases not matched to a gene: 8. The CDR3 loop reads CASSLRREVNEQFF. The CDR3 DNA follows: TGTGCCAGCAGCCTCCGGCGGGAGGTTAATGAGCAGTTCTTC.

This clone was observed a handful of times. The V and J genes are TRBV5-1 and TRBJ2-1; TRBD1 might be the D (5 bases). Trimming took 3 bases from V and 6 from J, leaving 13 bases between them. The germline CDR1 and CDR2 sequences are SGHRS and YFSETQ. This CDR3 has 14 residues. As DNA, the CDR3 is TGCGCCAGCAGCTCCCAAGGGGTGGGCAATGAGCAGTTCTTC. It is translated as CASSSQGVGNEQFF. Filled out from reference TRBV5-1 and TRBJ2-1, the complete variable domain reads KAGVTQTPRYLIKTRGQQVTLSCSPISGHRSVSWYQQTPGQGLQFLFEYFSETQRNKGNFPGRFSGRQFSNSRSEMNVSTLELGDSALYLCASSSQGVGNEQFFGPGTRLTVL.

The chain employs TRBV5-1 and TRBJ2-7, with D possibly TRBD1 on 8 matching bases. Per germline, CDR1 SGHRS and CDR2 YFSETQ. This CDR3 spans 17 amino acids. The V gene lost 4 bases and the J gene lost 0 bases, with 20 bases spanning the gap. As DNA, the CDR3 is TGCGCCAGCAGCCGGACAGGGAGCACTAGCGACTCCTACGAGCAGTACTTC. Translated, it gives CASSRTGSTSDSYEQYF. Based on the CDR3 plus reference TRBV5-1 and TRBJ2-7, the full variable domain is KAGVTQTPRYLIKTRGQQVTLSCSPISGHRSVSWYQQTPGQGLQFLFEYFSETQRNKGNFPGRFSGRQFSNSRSEMNVSTLELGDSALYLCASSRTGSTSDSYEQYFGPGTRLTVT.

This clone came up a few times. The J gene is TRBJ2-1, the V gene TRBV6-1; 11 nucleotides line up with TRBD2. This CDR3 comprises 13 residues. The V gene's germline CDR1 is MNHNS and CDR2 SASEGT. Germline trimming cut 9 bases from V and 5 bases from J; bases unmatched to any gene: 3. The CDR3 sequence: CASSGRAHNEQFF. In DNA, the CDR3 is TGTGCCAGTAGCGGGAGGGCCCACAATGAGCAGTTCTTC.